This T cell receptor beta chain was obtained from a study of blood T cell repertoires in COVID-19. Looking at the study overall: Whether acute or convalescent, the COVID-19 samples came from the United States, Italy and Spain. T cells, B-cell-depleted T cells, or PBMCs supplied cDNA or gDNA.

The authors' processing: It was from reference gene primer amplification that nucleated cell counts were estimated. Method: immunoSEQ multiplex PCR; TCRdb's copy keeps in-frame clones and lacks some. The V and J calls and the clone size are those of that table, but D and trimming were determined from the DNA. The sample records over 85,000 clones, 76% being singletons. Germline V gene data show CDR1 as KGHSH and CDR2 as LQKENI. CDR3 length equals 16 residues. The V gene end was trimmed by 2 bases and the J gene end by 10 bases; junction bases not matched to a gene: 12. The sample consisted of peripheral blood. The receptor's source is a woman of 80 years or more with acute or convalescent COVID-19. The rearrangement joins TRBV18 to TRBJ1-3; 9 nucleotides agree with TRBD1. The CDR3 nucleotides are TGTGCCAGCTCACCAGGAAGGACAGGGGAGGTCCGGACCATATATTTT. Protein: CASSPGRTGEVRTIYF.